Shown below are 23 T cell receptor beta chains from a single sample sequenced in a study of T-cell memory formation after mild COVID-19. MiXCR, run by TCRdb on the 5' RACE reads, gives a single entry per CDR3 protein. The sample consists of 150,000 to 200,000 distinct CDR3 sequences, around 30% of them appearing once. The sequencing sample was made of PBMCs or a T cell subset sorted from them (not recorded which). The receptor source for this set is an adult woman who had mild COVID-19 (a few samples of this study predate the infection). Cell type and time point are not known.

This clonotype was seen more than once but under ten times. The V call is TRBV20-1, the J call TRBJ2-3; 13 bases align to TRBD2. The CDR3 runs to 21 residues. The V and J ends lost 5 bases and 5 bases, in that order; junction bases with no gene match: 25. Germline V lookup: CDR1 DFQATT, CDR2 SNEGSKA (reference sequence). The CDR3 bases are TGCAGTGCTGGTCGAGCGGCACTACTAGCGGGAGGGCAGGTCTGGCTAGATACGCAGTATTTT. This sequence encodes CSAGRAALLAGGQVWLDTQYF.

The genes are TRBV7-6 and TRBJ2-2; 13 bases agree with TRBD2. J was trimmed by 5 bases and V by 5 bases; bases with no gene match: 2. CDR1 and CDR2 from the germline V gene are SGHVS and FNYEAQ. The CDR3 has 15 amino acids. The CDR3 here is CASSLLAGGTGELFF. Here the CDR3 DNA reads TGTGCCAGCAGCCTACTAGCGGGAGGGACCGGGGAGCTGTTTTTT.

The genes are TRBV6-5 and TRBJ2-3; 7 positions agree with TRBD1. The CDR3 loop spans 12 amino acids. J lost 6 bases, V lost 6 bases, and 3 bases had no gene match. CDR1 is MNHEY, CDR2 SVGAGI, per germline. The CDR3 reads CASRTGWDTQYF. The CDR3 region has the DNA TGTGCCAGCAGGACAGGGTGGGATACGCAGTATTTT.

The genes are TRBV7-9 and TRBJ2-3; 7 positions agree with TRBD2. The germline V gene encodes CDR1 SEHNR and CDR2 FQNEAQ (reference sequence). This CDR3 has 17 residues. V shed 4 bases and J 2 bases; nucleotides not matched to a gene: 12. Here the CDR3 reads CASSSRLRAGTTDTQYF. CDR3 in DNA: TGTGCCAGCAGCTCCCGATTACGAGCGGGGACCACAGATACGCAGTATTTT.

The J gene is TRBJ2-5, the V gene TRBV6-2 or TRBV6-3; D is unresolved. Trimming cost V 5 bases and J 7 bases, with 14 bases left between them. The V gene's germline CDR1 is MNHEY and CDR2 SVGEGT. The CDR3 is made up of 13 amino acids. The CDR3 DNA reads as TGTGCCAGCAGTCCCAAAGAATACGGGACCCAGTACTTC. Protein: CASSPKEYGTQYF.

The chain links TRBV14 to TRBJ2-7, with 7 bases fitting TRBD1. The CDR3 has 16 residues. Trimming at V came to 4 bases and at J to 0 bases, leaving 9 bases not matched to a gene. Germline V gene lookup returns CDR1 SGHDN and CDR2 FVKESK. The CDR3 DNA follows: TGTGCCAGCAGCCGACATCAGGGGGTAATCTCCTACGAGCAGTACTTC. The encoded protein is CASSRHQGVISYEQYF. Full variable domain (rest looked up from reference TRBV14 and TRBJ2-7): EAGVTQFPSHSVIEKGQTVTLRCDPISGHDNLYWYRRVMGKEIKFLLHFVKESKQDESGMPNNRFLAERTGGTYSTLKVQPAELEDSGVYFCASSRHQGVISYEQYFGPGTRLTVT.

The chain combines TRBV4-1 with TRBJ1-1, with D maybe TRBD1 (5 bases). V was clipped by 6 bases and J by 7 bases, with 18 bases between them. Germline V gene sequence: CDR1 MGHRA, CDR2 YSYEKL. The CDR3 is 14 residues long. CDR3 nucleotides: TGCGCCAGCAGGGCTCAGGGATCTTGGGATGAAGCTTTCTTT. It specifies CASRAQGSWDEAFF.

This clonotype was observed a handful of times. J is TRBJ1-5 and V is TRBV29-1; the D is unclear. Trimming left V 3 bases short and J 0 bases short, with 9 bases between. The CDR3 spans 14 residues. Germline CDR1 SQVTM, CDR2 ANQGSEA. The DNA for the CDR3 is TGCAGCGTTGAGGGGATCTATAGCAATCAGCCCCAGCATTTT. This sequence encodes CSVEGIYSNQPQHF.

This rearrangement joins TRBV20-1 to TRBJ2-3, with TRBD2 as a possible D gene (6 bases). V shed 1 base and J shed 4 bases, with 9 bases lying between them. Germline V gene sequence: CDR1 DFQATT, CDR2 SNEGSKA (reference sequence). The CDR3 is 13 amino acids. This CDR3 is CSARAWEADTQYF. The CDR3 nucleotides read TGCAGTGCTAGAGCGTGGGAGGCAGATACGCAGTATTTT.

The rearrangement uses TRBV10-3 and TRBJ2-5; no clear D gene. V was trimmed by 0 bases and J by 3 bases, leaving 5 bases between them. The CDR3 has 13 residues. Germline CDR1 ENHRY, CDR2 SYGVKD. The CDR3 here is CAISESDKETQYF. The DNA for the CDR3 is TGTGCCATCAGTGAGTCGGATAAAGAGACCCAGTACTTC.

This clonotype has a handful of counts. This sequence joins TRBV30 and TRBJ1-1; no clear D. CDR1 GTSNPN and CDR2 SVGIG come from the germline V gene (reference sequence). The V end was cut by 4 bases, the J end by 6 bases, with 18 bases between. CDR3 length: 14 amino acids. The chain's CDR3 is CAWKVLVDSAEAFF. The CDR3 nucleotides read TGTGCCTGGAAAGTTCTTGTTGATTCTGCTGAAGCTTTCTTT.

The chain employs TRBV12-3 or TRBV12-4 and TRBJ1-1, with a weak D call TRBD1 (5 bases). The CDR3 is 14 amino acids. Trimming took off 4 bases at V and 0 bases at J, with 9 bases between the two ends. The CDR3 DNA reads as TGTGCCAGCAGTTCACAGGCAATGAACACTGAAGCTTTCTTT. Translating gives CASSSQAMNTEAFF.

Here the CDR3 reads CASSPGRTGAYHEQYF. The CDR3 DNA reads TGTGCCAGCTCACCGGGCAGGACAGGGGCCTATCACGAGCAGTACTTC. The chain uses TRBV18 and TRBJ2-7; 9 bases fit TRBD1. The CDR3 extends over 16 amino acids. The germline gives CDR1 KGHSH, CDR2 LQKENI. V trimming: 3 bases; J trimming: 5 bases; junction bases outside the gene matches: 11.

The table lists this clonotype with many counts. This chain connects TRBV7-9 to TRBJ2-3; no definite D call. The germline CDR1 and CDR2 sequences are SEHNR and FQNEAQ (reference sequence). Trimming shortened V by 5 bases and J by 6 bases, and 9 bases separated the two germline ends. CDR3 size: 12 residues. CDR3 bases: TGTGCCAGCAGCGTAATCGGGGATACGCAGTATTTT. As protein: CASSVIGDTQYF.

Here the CDR3 reads CAISESPPFLGPEETQYF. CDR3 sequence (DNA): TGTGCCATCAGTGAGTCCCCCCCATTCCTAGGTCCTGAAGAGACCCAGTACTTC. This rearrangement joins TRBV10-3 to TRBJ2-5; D is ambiguous. CDR1 is ENHRY, CDR2 SYGVKD, per germline. V was clipped by 0 bases and J by 3 bases, with 20 bases between them. This CDR3 contains 18 residues.

This clonotype came up a few times. The J gene is TRBJ2-1, the V gene TRBV5-1; 8 bases line up with TRBD1. Germline values: CDR1 SGHRS, CDR2 YFSETQ. V lost 1 base to trimming and J lost 8 bases; unmatched junction nucleotides: 11. The CDR3 runs 16 residues. This CDR3 is CASSLTDRVFGDEQFF. The CDR3 DNA follows: TGCGCCAGCAGCTTGACGGACAGGGTTTTTGGCGATGAGCAGTTCTTC. Variable domain in full (rest from reference TRBV5-1 and TRBJ2-1): KAGVTQTPRYLIKTRGQQVTLSCSPISGHRSVSWYQQTPGQGLQFLFEYFSETQRNKGNFPGRFSGRQFSNSRSEMNVSTLELGDSALYLCASSLTDRVFGDEQFFGPGTRLTVL.

The chain combines TRBV29-1 with TRBJ1-2, with a possible D match to TRBD1 (5 bases). V was clipped by 3 bases and J by 1 base, with 9 bases between them. This CDR3 is built from 13 residues. Per the germline V gene, CDR1 is SQVTM and CDR2 is ANQGSEA. The CDR3 DNA reads TGCAGCGTTGATTGGGGACTTAACTATGGCTACACCTTC. Its protein is CSVDWGLNYGYTF.

This clonotype was counted between two and nine times. V and J are TRBV20-1 and TRBJ2-4, with 7 bases matching TRBD2. CDR1 is DFQATT, CDR2 SNEGSKA, per germline (reference sequence). Trimming cost V 3 bases and J 1 base; bases outside gene matches: 0. This CDR3 is 13 amino acids long. The DNA for the CDR3 is TGCAGTGCTAGGGGAGGGGCCAAAAACATTCAGTACTTC. Translation: CSARGGAKNIQYF.

The chain couples TRBV30 to TRBJ2-3; D not resolved. V was clipped by 1 base and J by 6 bases, with 11 bases between them. CDR3 size: 13 residues. Germline V lookup: CDR1 GTSNPN, CDR2 SVGIG (reference sequence). This chain's CDR3 is CAWSGQAPDTQYF. Written as DNA, the CDR3 is TGTGCCTGGAGTGGTCAGGCTCCCGATACGCAGTATTTT.

The chain links TRBV11-2 to TRBJ2-3; D is perhaps TRBD1 or TRBD2 (5 bases each). The CDR3 runs to 13 residues. Trimming shortened V by 2 bases and J by 9 bases, and 12 bases separated the two germline ends. Per germline, CDR1 SGHAT and CDR2 FQNNGV. The CDR3 DNA is TGTGCCAGCAGCTTACTGGCATGGGACACGCAGTATTTT. It is translated as CASSLLAWDTQYF.

The chain joins TRBV7-9 to TRBJ2-1; 8 bases line up with TRBD2. The CDR3 length is 14 residues. Germline V gene lookup returns CDR1 SEHNR and CDR2 FQNEAQ (reference sequence). After removal of 8 bases from V and 9 bases from J, the junction contained 12 bases not matched to a gene. The CDR3 protein is CASVQVAGYGEQFF. CDR3 DNA sequence: TGTGCCAGCGTCCAAGTAGCGGGATATGGTGAGCAGTTCTTC.

This clonotype was detected only a few times. The V gene is TRBV7-2, the J gene TRBJ2-7, with TRBD2 matching 7 bases. Germline V gene lookup returns CDR1 SGHTA and CDR2 FQGNSA. The V gene end was trimmed by 1 base and the J gene end by 5 bases; junction bases not matched to a gene: 2. There are 13 residues in the CDR3. The CDR3 loop reads CASSLVAGHEQYF. The CDR3 nucleotides are TGTGCCAGCAGCTTAGTAGCGGGCCACGAGCAGTACTTC.

This clonotype was detected only once. The V and J genes are TRBV18 and TRBJ2-3; 13 positions match TRBD2. CDR1 and CDR2 from the germline V gene are KGHSH and LQKENI. The CDR3 extends over 16 amino acids. V shed 0 bases and J 3 bases; nucleotides not matched to a gene: 0. The CDR3 loop reads CASSPPTSGRTDTQYF. CDR3 sequence (DNA): TGTGCCAGCTCACCACCGACTAGCGGGAGGACAGATACGCAGTATTTT. Drawing the rest from reference TRBV18 and TRBJ2-3, the complete variable domain is NAGVMQNPRHLVRRRGQEARLRCSPMKGHSHVYWYRQLPEEGLKFMVYLQKENIIDESGMPKERFSAEFPKEGPSILRIQQVVRGDSAAYFCASSPPTSGRTDTQYFGPGTRLTVL.